These 21 T cell receptor beta chains originate from one sample sequenced in a study of identical twins. TCRdb recomputed calls from the 5' RACE reads with MiXCR, one row per CDR3 protein. The sample yields a few hundred thousand distinct CDR3 sequences, roughly 8.7% seen once. The same data also went into a second study, on yellow fever vaccine responses in identical twins.

Source material: CD8+ T cells sorted from blood. These receptor sequences come from a woman aged 18-35 years in good health.

This clonotype was seen at least ten times. The chain uses TRBV29-1 and TRBJ2-7; TRBD1 aligns across 11 bases. Germline loops: CDR1 SQVTM, CDR2 ANQGSEA. This CDR3 spans 13 amino acids. The ends lost 5 bases at V and 3 bases at J; junction bases unmatched: 3. The DNA for the CDR3 is TGCAGCGTTCGGACAGGGGGCAACTACGAGCAGTACTTC. Translated: CSVRTGGNYEQYF.

This clonotype has ten or more counts. The J gene is TRBJ2-7, the V gene TRBV4-2; possible D gene TRBD2, 6 bases. Between the trimmed V and J ends, which lost 1 base and 1 base, there was a span of 11 bases. This CDR3 is built from 15 residues. Looked up from germline, CDR1 is LGHNA and CDR2 is YNFKEQ. The CDR3: CASSQGWGESYEQYF. In DNA form, the CDR3 reads TGTGCCAGCAGCCAAGGTTGGGGGGAGTCCTACGAGCAGTACTTC.

This clonotype came up many times. V usage is TRBV4-1 and J usage is TRBJ2-1; 9 positions match TRBD2. J lost 6 bases, V lost 0 bases, and 12 bases had no gene match. Germline lookup yields CDR1 MGHRA and CDR2 YSYEKL. The CDR3 covers 18 residues. The CDR3 loop is CASSQDGSGRPPSNEQFF. The CDR3 nucleotides are TGCGCCAGCAGCCAAGATGGGAGCGGGAGGCCACCCTCCAATGAGCAGTTCTTC.

In this sample, this clonotype turned up a few times. The V call is TRBV11-2, the J call TRBJ2-3; D might be TRBD2 (6 bases). Trimming cost V 4 bases and J 0 bases, with 17 bases left between them. This CDR3 has 17 residues. Germline-derived CDR1 and CDR2 are SGHAT and FQNNGV. The CDR3 spells CASSYRGRRPSTDTQYF. DNA for the CDR3: TGTGCCAGCAGCTACCGGGGGAGACGTCCTAGCACAGATACGCAGTATTTT.

The rearrangement joins TRBV7-9 to TRBJ2-5; possibly TRBD2 for D (5 bases). Per germline, CDR1 SEHNR and CDR2 FQNEAQ (reference sequence). This CDR3 has 13 residues. Trimming removed 3 bases from V and 4 bases from J, with 9 bases in between. The CDR3 DNA follows: TGTGCCAGCAGCTTCTTAGCGTCAGAGACCCAGTACTTC. Its translation is CASSFLASETQYF.

At least ten counts were recorded for this clonotype. The chain uses TRBV5-1 and TRBJ2-1; 9 nucleotides line up with TRBD2. The CDR3 contains 17 residues. Germline V gene lookup returns CDR1 SGHRS and CDR2 YFSETQ. V was pared by 6 bases and J by 0 bases, with 10 bases of the junction left unmatched. The CDR3 DNA is TGCGCCAGCACCCTTGTGGGGACTAGCCTCTCCTACAATGAGCAGTTCTTC. Its protein is CASTLVGTSLSYNEQFF.

Only a few counts were recorded for this clonotype. The CDR3 loop is CASSPGPGGNEQFF. Here the CDR3 DNA reads TGTGCCAGCAGCCCGGGACCAGGGGGTAATGAGCAGTTCTTC. This sequence joins TRBV7-8 and TRBJ2-1, with 7 bases identical to TRBD1. The ends lost 5 bases at V and 7 bases at J; junction bases unmatched: 8. The CDR3 consists of 14 residues. Germline V gene data show CDR1 as SGHVS and CDR2 as FQNEAQ.

This clonotype was detected a few times. The chain couples TRBV7-9 to TRBJ1-1; 8 bases fit TRBD1. The CDR3 covers 16 residues. Trimming at V came to 5 bases and at J to 5 bases, leaving 13 bases not matched to a gene. Germline V gene data show CDR1 as SEHNR and CDR2 as FQNEAQ (reference sequence). The CDR3 protein is CASSENQDREGTEAFF. In DNA, the CDR3 is TGTGCCAGCAGCGAGAACCAGGACAGGGAGGGTACTGAAGCTTTCTTT.

This clonotype was counted only a few times. The rearrangement uses TRBV29-1 and TRBJ2-7, with D maybe TRBD2 (6 bases). Trimming stripped 6 bases from V and 4 bases from J, with 19 bases between. In germline, CDR1 is SQVTM, CDR2 ANQGSEA. This CDR3 is 14 amino acids long. The CDR3 DNA reads TGCAGCGTCCGTACGGGGGAAGGTGGTTACGAGCAGTACTTC. Translating it yields CSVRTGEGGYEQYF.

This clonotype showed up many times. This chain connects TRBV5-1 to TRBJ2-7; maybe TRBD2 (5 bases). The V gene's germline CDR1 is SGHRS and CDR2 YFSETQ. V lost 5 bases to trimming and J lost 6 bases, with 18 bases between them. The CDR3 runs 14 residues. The CDR3 region has the DNA TGCGCCAGCAGGGGAGAGGCAGGCCTCGGCGAGCAGTACTTC. Translation: CASRGEAGLGEQYF.

This clonotype appeared a few times. The CDR3 spells CSARNSGFPYNEQFF. The CDR3 coding sequence is TGCAGTGCTAGAAATTCAGGGTTCCCCTACAATGAGCAGTTCTTC. V gene TRBV20-1 combines with J gene TRBJ2-1, with D possibly matching TRBD1 (5 bases). The CDR3 has 15 amino acids. Germline V gene data show CDR1 as DFQATT and CDR2 as SNEGSKA (reference sequence). V was clipped by 2 bases and J by 2 bases, with 13 bases between them.

Only a few counts were recorded for this clonotype. The gene calls are TRBV28 and TRBJ1-2, with 9 bases that match TRBD1. CDR3 length: 15 amino acids. The V and J ends lost 6 bases and 4 bases, in that order; junction bases with no gene match: 9. Germline V gene data show CDR1 as MDHEN and CDR2 as SYDVKM. Here the CDR3 DNA reads TGTGCCAGCAGCTCCCGGACAGGGGAGGGCTATGGCTACACCTTC. Translating it yields CASSSRTGEGYGYTF.

The rearrangement links TRBV5-5 to TRBJ1-6, with TRBD1 matching over 8 bases. The CDR3 has 14 amino acids. The germline gives CDR1 SGHKS, CDR2 YYEKEE (reference sequence). V lost 4 bases and J lost 6; bases outside the gene matches: 3. The CDR3, as DNA: TGTGCCAGCAGCGGGGACAGGCTTAATTCACCCCTCCACTTT. Translated: CASSGDRLNSPLHF.

This clonotype has just a few counts. The chain employs TRBV29-1 and TRBJ1-1, with a tentative D call TRBD1 (5 bases). CDR1 and CDR2 from the germline V gene are SQVTM and ANQGSEA. The CDR3 consists of 11 residues. Trimming took 7 bases from V and 1 from J, leaving 7 bases between them. This CDR3 reads CSGDRNTEAFF. As DNA, the CDR3 is TGCAGCGGCGACAGGAACACTGAAGCTTTCTTT.

The CDR3 region is CASSEVEANFNSPLHF. DNA of the CDR3: TGTGCCAGCAGTGAAGTTGAGGCGAACTTCAATTCACCCCTCCACTTT. The J gene is TRBJ1-6, the V gene TRBV6-1; D is unresolved. V was clipped by 1 base and J by 7 bases, with 14 bases between them. Germline CDR1 and CDR2: MNHNS and SASEGT. The CDR3 runs 16 residues.

The chain uses TRBV6-5 and TRBJ2-5; D is possibly TRBD1 or TRBD2 (5 bases each). This CDR3 contains 17 residues. Germline V CDR1 and CDR2: MNHEY, SVGAGI. V lost 0 bases and J 1 base, leaving 15 bases between the germline ends. The CDR3 DNA sequence: TGTGCCAGCAGTTACTCCCCCCTCCGGGACGGCCAAGAGACCCAGTACTTC. The encoded protein is CASSYSPLRDGQETQYF.

The chain is built from TRBV6-5 and TRBJ1-1, with TRBD1 matching 10 bases. J gave up 1 base and V 2 bases, and 4 bases lay outside the gene matches. This CDR3 region has 16 residues. CDR1 is MNHEY, CDR2 SVGAGI, per germline. This CDR3 reads CASSYPDRGSNTEAFF. CDR3 bases: TGTGCCAGCAGTTACCCGGACAGGGGGTCGAACACTGAAGCTTTCTTT.

The V call is TRBV20-1, the J call TRBJ2-2; 13 bases match TRBD2. The CDR3 is 20 amino acids. The germline V gene encodes CDR1 DFQATT and CDR2 SNEGSKA (reference sequence). After removal of 3 bases from V and 4 bases from J, the junction contained 17 bases not matched to a gene. The CDR3 DNA follows: TGCAGTGCTAGTACCACCGGGACTAGCGGGAATCCAGGTACCACCGGGGAGCTGTTTTTT. Encoded protein: CSASTTGTSGNPGTTGELFF.

There are a few counts of this clonotype. This chain joins TRBV3-1 and TRBJ2-2, with D unresolved. This CDR3 has 14 residues. The V gene's germline CDR1 is LGHDT and CDR2 YNNKEL (reference sequence). V lost 0 bases, J lost 4 bases, and 6 bases lay in between. The CDR3 nucleotides read TGTGCCAGCAGCCAAGAATCACCCACCGGGGAGCTGTTTTTT. Its translation is CASSQESPTGELFF. Full variable domain (missing parts from reference TRBV3-1 and TRBJ2-2): DTAVSQTPKYLVTQMGNDKSIKCEQNLGHDTMYWYKQDSKKFLKIMFSYNNKELIINETVPNRFSPKSPDKAHLNLHINSLELGDSAVYFCASSQESPTGELFFGEGSRLTVL.

This clonotype was observed at least ten times. The genes are TRBV29-1 and TRBJ2-7; possible D gene TRBD2, 6 bases. The V and J ends lost 5 bases and 2 bases respectively, with 16 bases between them. The CDR3 is 14 amino acids. The germline CDR1 and CDR2 sequences are SQVTM and ANQGSEA. For the CDR3, the DNA is TGCAGCGTTCTCAGCGGGTCCTCTACCTACGAGCAGTACTTC. It specifies CSVLSGSSTYEQYF.

The chain carries TRBV6-2 or TRBV6-3 and TRBJ2-7; D could derive from TRBD1 or TRBD2 (5 bases each). Per germline, CDR1 MNHEY and CDR2 SVGEGT. V lost 2 bases, J lost 0 bases, and 11 bases lay in between. This CDR3 contains 15 residues. This chain's CDR3 is CASSYLEGSSYEQYF. DNA of the CDR3: TGTGCCAGCAGTTACCTCGAGGGGAGCTCCTACGAGCAGTACTTC.